Following are 24 T cell receptor beta chains from one sample sequenced in a study of identical twins. TCRdb re-called the 5' RACE reads with MiXCR, one entry per CDR3 protein. The sample lists hundreds of thousands of distinct CDR3 sequences, 6% to 6.5% occurring once. Sample: naive T cells sorted from blood. These receptor sequences come from a man between 18 and 29 years old in good health.

In its sample, this clonotype was seen a few times. Here the CDR3 DNA reads TGTGCCAGCAGCCCCCCGGGGACAGGGATCACCGGGGAGCTGTTTTTT. Its protein product is CASSPPGTGITGELFF. The chain links TRBV7-9 to TRBJ2-2; 9 nucleotides line up with TRBD1. The V segment lost 5 bases and the J segment 4 bases; nucleotides outside the gene matches: 8. Germline assignment: CDR1 SEHNR and CDR2 FQNEAQ (reference sequence). The CDR3 runs 16 residues.

This clonotype has a count of ten or more. The chain has TRBV15 and TRBJ2-2; the match to TRBD1 covers 9 bases. Germline-derived CDR1 and CDR2 are LNHNV and YYDKDF (reference sequence). The CDR3 covers 14 residues. The CDR3 is CAVGPGTGTGELFF. The CDR3 DNA follows: TGTGCGGTAGGGCCCGGGACAGGGACCGGGGAGCTGTTTTTT.

The table lists this clonotype with many counts. V gene TRBV7-9 combines with J gene TRBJ2-1; possibly TRBD1 or TRBD2 for D (6 bases each). CDR3 length: 15 residues. CDR1 is SEHNR, CDR2 FQNEAQ, per germline (reference sequence). V was pared by 2 bases and J by 2 bases, with 10 bases between. The chain's CDR3 is CASSLIGGTYNEQFF. DNA of the CDR3: TGTGCCAGCAGCTTAATCGGGGGCACCTACAATGAGCAGTTCTTC.

This clonotype was counted ten times or more. The CDR3 DNA is TGTGCCAGCAGCCGAATCGACTCCTACGAGCAGTACTTC. This codes for CASSRIDSYEQYF. V gene TRBV4-2 combines with J gene TRBJ2-7; the D is unclear. The germline V gene has CDR1 LGHNA and CDR2 YNFKEQ. V lost 4 bases and J lost 0, with 7 bases in between. The CDR3 is made up of 13 amino acids.

This clonotype was recorded many times. The chain recombines TRBV9 with TRBJ1-1, with no clear D. This CDR3 region has 16 residues. Trimming removed 0 bases at V and 1 base at J, with 13 bases between. In germline, CDR1 is SGDLS, CDR2 YYNGEE. The CDR3 coding sequence is TGTGCCAGCAGCGTAGCTATGGGTCCGGCGAACACTGAAGCTTTCTTT. This codes for CASSVAMGPANTEAFF. Full variable domain (missing parts from reference TRBV9 and TRBJ1-1): DSGVTQTPKHLITATGQRVTLRCSPRSGDLSVYWYQQSLDQGLQFLIQYYNGEERAKGNILERFSAQQFPDLHSELNLSSLELGDSALYFCASSVAMGPANTEAFFGQGTRLTVV.

This clonotype was counted between two and nine times. The chain uses TRBV30 and TRBJ1-2, with D possibly being TRBD1 (6 bases). The CDR3 length is 15 residues. CDR1 and CDR2 from the germline V gene are GTSNPN and SVGIG (reference sequence). V lost 2 bases and J 4 bases, leaving 17 bases between the germline ends. The CDR3 protein is CAWSPKAQGFYGYTF. The CDR3 DNA follows: TGTGCCTGGAGTCCGAAGGCTCAGGGGTTCTATGGCTACACCTTC.

There are many counts of this clonotype. The J gene is TRBJ2-7, the V gene TRBV11-2; TRBD1 might be the D (6 bases). CDR3 length: 14 amino acids. Germline lookup yields CDR1 SGHAT and CDR2 FQNNGV. Trimming stripped 1 base from V and 4 bases from J, with 11 bases between. The CDR3 nucleotides read TGTGCCAGCAGCTTAGTTGTCAGGGGATACGAGCAGTACTTC. Translated: CASSLVVRGYEQYF.

This clonotype occurred many times. This chain joins TRBV12-3 or TRBV12-4 and TRBJ2-1; D is perhaps TRBD2 (6 bases). V lost 8 bases to trimming and J lost 9 bases, with 20 bases between them. The CDR3 extends over 14 amino acids. The CDR3 DNA sequence: TGTGCCAGCCAAAATAGCGGCCGCCGGAGTGAGCAGTTCTTC. Protein: CASQNSGRRSEQFF.

This clonotype was seen more than once but under ten times. The rearrangement uses TRBV11-2 and TRBJ1-2, with D hard to call. V dropped 3 bases and J dropped 6 bases, with 11 bases sitting between them. Germline values: CDR1 SGHAT, CDR2 FQNNGV. CDR3 length: 13 amino acids. DNA for the CDR3: TGTGCCAGCAGCTTGCCCGATACTAATGGCTACACCTTC. This codes for CASSLPDTNGYTF.

This clonotype was recorded many times. This chain links TRBV6-1 with TRBJ2-2, with D possibly being TRBD2 (6 bases). Per germline, CDR1 MNHNS and CDR2 SASEGT. Trimming shortened V by 5 bases and J by 7 bases, and 14 bases separated the two germline ends. The CDR3 contains 14 residues. This chain's CDR3 is CASSRDLIGGELFF. The DNA of the CDR3 is TGTGCCAGCAGTCGGGACTTGATCGGCGGGGAGCTGTTTTTT.

The table lists this clonotype with many counts. This chain joins TRBV6-1 and TRBJ2-2; 7 nucleotides align to TRBD1. CDR1 is MNHNS, CDR2 SASEGT, per germline. This CDR3 spans 16 amino acids. V shed 5 bases and J 5 bases; nucleotides not matched to a gene: 11. The CDR3 protein is CASSPHDRVGTGELFF. In DNA, the CDR3 is TGTGCCAGCAGTCCCCATGACAGGGTGGGGACCGGGGAGCTGTTTTTT.

This chain joins TRBV19 and TRBJ1-5; D unclear. Germline V gene lookup returns CDR1 LNHDA and CDR2 SQIVND (reference sequence). The CDR3 runs to 15 residues. V was cut by 2 bases and J by 0 bases, with 8 bases left in between. The CDR3 coding sequence is TGTGCCAGTAGTATAACGGCGGATAGCAATCAGCCCCAGCATTTT. The encoded protein is CASSITADSNQPQHF. Variable domain in full (rest from reference TRBV19 and TRBJ1-5): DGGITQSPKYLFRKEGQNVTLSCEQNLNHDAMYWYRQDPGQGLRLIYYSQIVNDFQKGDIAEGYSVSREKKESFPLTVTSAQKNPTAFYLCASSITADSNQPQHFGDGTRLSIL.

This clonotype was detected ten times or more. This chain joins TRBV6-6 and TRBJ2-1; 11 bases match TRBD2. Germline CDR1 and CDR2: MNHNY and SVGAGI (reference sequence). J gave up 9 bases and V 6 bases, and 4 bases lay outside the gene matches. CDR3 length equals 13 residues. The CDR3 DNA sequence: TGTGCCAGCAGCCTAGCGGGAGGCTTTGAGCAGTTCTTC. Amino acids: CASSLAGGFEQFF.

This clonotype was counted at least ten times. The chain has TRBV10-3 and TRBJ2-5, with 7 bases that match TRBD2. This CDR3 contains 14 residues. V shed 2 bases and J 5 bases; nucleotides not matched to a gene: 5. The germline CDR1 and CDR2 sequences are ENHRY and SYGVKD. The CDR3 reads CAISESGNGETQYF. CDR3 in DNA: TGTGCCATCAGTGAGAGCGGGAATGGGGAGACCCAGTACTTC.

This clonotype was seen at least ten times. The gene calls are TRBV12-3 or TRBV12-4 and TRBJ1-1; no clear D. The CDR3 is 13 amino acids. Trimming took off 8 bases at V and 1 base at J, with 11 bases between the two ends. The CDR3 sequence: CASLEGSNTEAFF. DNA of the CDR3: TGTGCCAGCCTTGAAGGGTCGAACACTGAAGCTTTCTTT.

This clonotype was counted a few times. The chain's CDR3 is CASSQGLDTEAFF. In DNA form, the CDR3 reads TGTGCCAGTAGTCAGGGGTTGGACACTGAAGCTTTCTTT. J is TRBJ1-1 and V is TRBV19; maybe TRBD1 (6 bases). V lost 5 bases and J 3 bases, leaving 10 bases between the germline ends. CDR3 length: 13 residues. Germline V CDR1 and CDR2: LNHDA, SQIVND (reference sequence).

The chain is built from TRBV5-1 and TRBJ2-3; 9 bases line up with TRBD2. V dropped 5 bases and J dropped 3; count of bases not matched to a gene: 13. The CDR3 consists of 17 residues. Germline CDR1 is SGHRS and CDR2 is YFSETQ. The CDR3 DNA reads TGCGCCAGCAGTCCCTTGGCGGGAGGGAGGTGGACAGATACGCAGTATTTT. Residues: CASSPLAGGRWTDTQYF. Based on the CDR3 plus reference TRBV5-1 and TRBJ2-3, the full variable domain is KAGVTQTPRYLIKTRGQQVTLSCSPISGHRSVSWYQQTPGQGLQFLFEYFSETQRNKGNFPGRFSGRQFSNSRSEMNVSTLELGDSALYLCASSPLAGGRWTDTQYFGPGTRLTVL.

In this sample, this clonotype turned up many times. The chain has TRBV6-6 and TRBJ1-3; D remains unclear. The CDR3 loop spans 12 amino acids. Germline V gene lookup returns CDR1 MNHNY and CDR2 SVGAGI (reference sequence). V lost 6 bases, J lost 4 bases, and 7 bases lay in between. In DNA form, the CDR3 reads TGTGCCAGCAGCCCGTGGGGAAACACCATATATTTT. Its translation: CASSPWGNTIYF.

This clonotype has only a few counts. The chain uses TRBV27 and TRBJ2-1; no clear D gene. From germline, CDR1 is MNHEY and CDR2 SMNVEV (reference sequence). The CDR3 covers 16 residues. Between the trimmed V and J ends, which lost 4 bases and 5 bases, there was a span of 18 bases. The CDR3 loop reads CASSSRKRLSDNEQFF. Here the CDR3 DNA reads TGTGCCAGCAGTTCCCGCAAAAGGTTGTCTGACAATGAGCAGTTCTTC.

The chain uses TRBV30 and TRBJ2-7; 7 bases map to TRBD1. V dropped 0 bases and J dropped 4; count of bases not matched to a gene: 3. CDR3 length: 13 residues. Germline CDR1 and CDR2: GTSNPN and SVGIG (reference sequence). The CDR3 sequence is CAWSVGQDYEQYF. CDR3 nucleotides: TGTGCCTGGAGTGTTGGACAGGATTACGAGCAGTACTTC.

This clonotype was seen repeatedly, ten times or more. V and J are TRBV12-3 or TRBV12-4 and TRBJ1-1; D possibly corresponds to TRBD1 (5 bases). Trimming shortened V by 6 bases and J by 1 base, and 12 bases separated the two germline ends. This CDR3 comprises 14 residues. DNA for the CDR3: TGTGCCAGCAGGACCGGGCAGGGGAACACTGAAGCTTTCTTT. Residues: CASRTGQGNTEAFF.

Many counts were recorded for this clonotype. V usage is TRBV5-1 and J usage is TRBJ2-1; the D gene could be TRBD1 or TRBD2 (6 bases each). CDR3 length: 16 amino acids. CDR1 SGHRS and CDR2 YFSETQ come from the germline V gene. Trimming shortened V by 4 bases and J by 6 bases, and 20 bases separated the two germline ends. The CDR3 DNA reads as TGCGCCAGCAGCCCCTACTGGCGGGACACTAGCAATGAGCAGTTCTTC. It encodes CASSPYWRDTSNEQFF.

This clonotype was found a few times. This chain uses TRBV7-3 with TRBJ2-7; possibly TRBD1 for D (5 bases). Per germline, CDR1 SGHTA and CDR2 FQGTGA. V was trimmed by 1 base and J by 3 bases, leaving 16 bases between them. This CDR3 is built from 16 residues. This chain's CDR3 is CASSLRAQGPLYEQYF. CDR3 nucleotide sequence: TGTGCCAGCAGCTTAAGGGCGCAGGGTCCCCTCTACGAGCAGTACTTC.

Ten or more counts support this clonotype. The chain links TRBV20-1 to TRBJ2-1; possibly TRBD1 for D (6 bases). V lost 0 bases, J lost 3 bases, and 15 bases lay in between. This CDR3 region has 16 residues. CDR1 DFQATT and CDR2 SNEGSKA come from the germline V gene (reference sequence). CDR3 in amino acids: CSARDLTGLNYNEQFF. CDR3 coding DNA: TGCAGTGCTAGAGATCTGACAGGCCTCAACTACAATGAGCAGTTCTTC.